Given below is one T cell receptor (beta chain) in context. The RNA, roughly 0.5 to 1 ug, was put through reverse transcription using random hexamers. Across 54 Vbeta and 13 Jbeta, immunoSEQ multiplex PCR amplified TCR beta CDR3. TCRdb called the immunoSEQ multiplex PCR reads again in MiXCR, with one record for every CDR3 protein. The sample comprises more than 150,000 distinct CDR3 sequences, around 95% of which are singletons, and 0.16% rests with the top ten. This entry comes from a study of CD8 T cells in Susac syndrome. The V end was cut by 5 bases, the J end by 5 bases, with 15 bases between. The CDR3 totals 14 residues.

The sequence was collected from a human donor with Susac syndrome. Sequenced material: CD4+ T cells from PBMCs. This chain uses TRBV12-3 or TRBV12-4 with TRBJ1-2; D is unresolved. CDR3 in DNA: TGTGCCAGCAGTCCATCGACAAGCCCTTATGGCTACACCTTC. It specifies CASSPSTSPYGYTF.